This TCR beta chain was sequenced during a study of tumor-infiltrating lymphocytes in oesophageal squamous cell carcinoma. TCRdb ran MiXCR on the PCR reads and lists one entry per CDR3 protein. Seen here are about 20,000 distinct CDR3 sequences, 42% observed once, and the top ten hold around 20%. V lost 6 bases, J lost 0 bases, and 23 bases lay in between. The CDR3 runs 18 residues. In germline, CDR1 is PRHDT, CDR2 FYEKMQ (reference sequence). This TCR was sampled from a female donor with esophageal squamous cell carcinoma. The rearrangement joins TRBV13 to TRBJ2-5; D not resolved. Sequenced: normal esophageal tissue next to the tumor. CDR3 protein: CASSDQAPGVNNQETQYF. The CDR3 bases are TGTGCCAGCAGTGATCAGGCCCCGGGTGTCAATAACCAAGAGACCCAGTACTTC.